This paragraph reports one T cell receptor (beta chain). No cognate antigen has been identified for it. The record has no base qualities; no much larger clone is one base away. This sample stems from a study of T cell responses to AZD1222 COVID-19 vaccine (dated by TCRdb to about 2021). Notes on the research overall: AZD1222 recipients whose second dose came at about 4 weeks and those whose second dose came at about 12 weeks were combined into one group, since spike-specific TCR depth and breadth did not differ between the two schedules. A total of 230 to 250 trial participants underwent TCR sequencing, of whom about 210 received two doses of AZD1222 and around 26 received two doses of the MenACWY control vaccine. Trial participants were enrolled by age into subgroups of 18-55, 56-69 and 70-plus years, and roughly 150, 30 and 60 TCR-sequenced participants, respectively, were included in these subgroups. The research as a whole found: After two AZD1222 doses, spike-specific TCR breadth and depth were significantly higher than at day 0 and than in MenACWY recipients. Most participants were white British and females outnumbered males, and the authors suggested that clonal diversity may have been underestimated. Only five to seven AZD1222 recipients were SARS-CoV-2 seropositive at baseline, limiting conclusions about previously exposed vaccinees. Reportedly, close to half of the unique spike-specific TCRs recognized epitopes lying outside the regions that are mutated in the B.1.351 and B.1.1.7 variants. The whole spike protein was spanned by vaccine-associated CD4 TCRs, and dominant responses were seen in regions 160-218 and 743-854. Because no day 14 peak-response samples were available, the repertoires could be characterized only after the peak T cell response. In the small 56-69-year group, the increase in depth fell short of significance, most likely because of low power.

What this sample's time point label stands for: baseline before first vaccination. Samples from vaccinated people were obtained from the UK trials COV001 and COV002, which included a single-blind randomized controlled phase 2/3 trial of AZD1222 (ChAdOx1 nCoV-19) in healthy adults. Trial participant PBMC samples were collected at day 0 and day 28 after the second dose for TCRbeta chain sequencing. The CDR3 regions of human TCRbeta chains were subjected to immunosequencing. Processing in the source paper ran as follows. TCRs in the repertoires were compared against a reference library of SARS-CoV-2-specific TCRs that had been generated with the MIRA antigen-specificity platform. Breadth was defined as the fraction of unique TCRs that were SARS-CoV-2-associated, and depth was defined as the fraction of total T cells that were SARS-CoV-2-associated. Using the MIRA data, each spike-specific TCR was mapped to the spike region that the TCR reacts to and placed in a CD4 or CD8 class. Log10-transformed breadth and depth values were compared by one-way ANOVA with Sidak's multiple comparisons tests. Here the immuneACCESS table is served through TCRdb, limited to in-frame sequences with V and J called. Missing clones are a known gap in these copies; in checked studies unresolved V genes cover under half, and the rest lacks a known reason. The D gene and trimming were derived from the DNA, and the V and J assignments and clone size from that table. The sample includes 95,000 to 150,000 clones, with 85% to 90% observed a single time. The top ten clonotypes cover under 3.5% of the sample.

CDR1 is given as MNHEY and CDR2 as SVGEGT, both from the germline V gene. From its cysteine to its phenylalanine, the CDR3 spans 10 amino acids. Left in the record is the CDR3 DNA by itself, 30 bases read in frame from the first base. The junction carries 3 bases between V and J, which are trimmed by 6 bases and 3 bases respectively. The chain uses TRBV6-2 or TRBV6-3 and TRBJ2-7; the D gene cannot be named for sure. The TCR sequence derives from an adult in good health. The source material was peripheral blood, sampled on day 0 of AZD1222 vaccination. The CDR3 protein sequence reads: CASSRYEQYF. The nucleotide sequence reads TGTGCCAGCAGCCGCTACGAGCAGTACTTC.